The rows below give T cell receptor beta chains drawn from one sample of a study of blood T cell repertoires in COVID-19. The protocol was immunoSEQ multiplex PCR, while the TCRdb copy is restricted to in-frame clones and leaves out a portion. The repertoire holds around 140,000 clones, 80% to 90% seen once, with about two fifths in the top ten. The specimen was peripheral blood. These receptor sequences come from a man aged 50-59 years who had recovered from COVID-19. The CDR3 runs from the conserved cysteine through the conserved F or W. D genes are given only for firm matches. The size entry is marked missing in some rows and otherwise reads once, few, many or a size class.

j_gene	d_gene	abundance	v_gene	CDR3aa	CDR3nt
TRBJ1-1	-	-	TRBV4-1	CARRAEGRRNTEAFF	TGCGCCAGACGGGCGGAGGGGCGACGGAACACTGAAGCTTTCTTT
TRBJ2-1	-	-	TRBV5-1	CASSLISSYNEQFF	TGCGCCAGCAGCTTGATTAGCAGTTACAATGAGCAGTTCTTC
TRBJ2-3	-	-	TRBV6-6	CASRKTGLETDTQYF	TGTGCCAGCAGGAAAACAGGATTAGAGACAGATACGCAGTATTTT
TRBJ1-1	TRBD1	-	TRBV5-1	CASSLTGSMNTEAFF	TGCGCCAGCAGCCTGACAGGGAGTATGAACACTGAAGCTTTCTTT
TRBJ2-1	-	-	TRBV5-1	CASSLVGDNEQFF	TGCGCCAGCAGCTTGGTAGGAGACAATGAGCAGTTCTTC
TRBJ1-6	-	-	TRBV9	CASSPIVSNSPLHF	TGTGCCAGCAGCCCCATAGTGAGTAATTCACCCCTCCACTTT
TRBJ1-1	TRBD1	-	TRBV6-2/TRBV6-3	CASSLTGENTEAFF	TGTGCCAGCAGTTTAACAGGGGAGAACACTGAAGCTTTCTTT
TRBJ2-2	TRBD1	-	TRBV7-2	CASSLNAGQGNTGELFF	TGTGCCAGCAGCCTGAACGCGGGACAGGGAAACACCGGGGAGCTGTTTTTT
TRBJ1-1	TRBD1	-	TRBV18	CASSLGTDTEAFF	TGTGCCAGCTCCCTTGGGACAGACACTGAAGCTTTCTTT
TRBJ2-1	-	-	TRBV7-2	CASSLEPSSYNEQFF	TGTGCCAGCAGCTTAGAGCCTTCCTCCTACAATGAGCAGTTCTTC
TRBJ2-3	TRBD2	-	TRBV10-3	CAISEAGGPDTQYF	TGTGCCATCAGTGAGGCGGGGGGGCCCGATACGCAGTATTTT
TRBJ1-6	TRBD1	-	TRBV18	CASSRGTGRDSPLHF	TGTGCCAGCTCACGGGGGACAGGGAGGGATTCACCCCTCCACTTT
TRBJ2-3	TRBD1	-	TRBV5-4	CASSRAGDRGPDTQYF	TGTGCCAGCAGTAGGGCTGGGGACAGGGGCCCAGATACGCAGTATTTT
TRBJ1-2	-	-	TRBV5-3	CARSLAWEADYGYTF	TGTGCCAGAAGCTTGGCCTGGGAGGCTGACTATGGCTACACCTTC
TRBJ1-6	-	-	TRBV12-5	CASSIGSSYNSPLHF	TGTGCTAGTTCGATAGGGAGCTCCTATAATTCACCCCTCCACTTT
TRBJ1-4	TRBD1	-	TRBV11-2	CASSPGQGAEKLFF	TGTGCCAGCAGCCCCGGACAGGGGGCTGAAAAACTGTTTTTT
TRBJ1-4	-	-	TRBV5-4	CASSLFTGKLFF	TGTGCCAGCAGCTTGTTCACGGGGAAACTGTTTTTT
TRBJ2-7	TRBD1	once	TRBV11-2	CASSWSWDSSYEQYF	TGTGCCAGCAGCTGGTCATGGGACAGCTCCTACGAGCAGTACTTC
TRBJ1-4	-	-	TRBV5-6	CASSLNGGHHEKLFF	TGTGCCAGCAGCCTGAACGGGGGGCATCATGAAAAACTGTTTTTT
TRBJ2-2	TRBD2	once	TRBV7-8	CASSPGLAGGSGELFF	TGTGCCAGCAGCCCTGGACTAGCGGGTGGTTCCGGGGAGCTGTTTTTT
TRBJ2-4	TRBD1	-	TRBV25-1	CASSDHRGPNIQYF	TGTGCCAGCAGTGATCACAGGGGGCCAAACATTCAGTACTTC
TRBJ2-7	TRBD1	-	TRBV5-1	CASSVGTGTGEQYF	TGCGCCAGCAGCGTGGGGACAGGAACGGGCGAGCAGTACTTC